These T cell receptor beta chains were read from a single sample in a study of T cell repertoires in cytomegalovirus infection. Their antigen targets remain unknown. TCRdb re-called the reads through MiXCR, storing one row per CDR3 protein. This repertoire shows about 400,000 distinct CDR3 sequences, around a third found once; its top ten account for 13%. The source was cultured PBMCs, collected from culture after CMV antigen stimulation. The receptors were gathered from a human donor in good health (CMV status not recorded). Some clones in this sample may be carry-over from other donors' samples. Both conserved end residues are part of each CDR3. D genes are given only for firm matches. Expanded clones get a size class; other rows say once, few or many, or leave the size out.

cdr3_nt: TGTGCCAGCAGCCCGGACCTGACTAGCGGGAGGGACGAGCAGTACTTC; cdr3_aa: CASSPDLTSGRDEQYF; d_call: TRBD2; v_call: TRBV7-2; j_call: TRBJ2-7; clone_size: -
cdr3_nt: TGTGCCAGCAGCTTAGCCGGAGGGACTAGCACAGATACGCAGTATTTT; cdr3_aa: CASSLAGGTSTDTQYF; d_call: -; v_call: TRBV7-2; j_call: TRBJ2-3; clone_size: many
cdr3_nt: TGTGCCAGCAGCCTGCCGGGACTAGGGTTTGGGGAGACCCAGTACTTC; cdr3_aa: CASSLPGLGFGETQYF; d_call: TRBD2; v_call: TRBV5-4; j_call: TRBJ2-5; clone_size: -
cdr3_nt: TGTGCCAGCAGCAGCGGGACCCAGACCTACAATGAGCAGTTCTTC; cdr3_aa: CASSSGTQTYNEQFF; d_call: TRBD2; v_call: TRBV5-5; j_call: TRBJ2-1; clone_size: -
cdr3_nt: TGCGCCAGCAGTTCCCCCCTCGACAGGGTTGGGTCACCCCTCCACTTT; cdr3_aa: CASSSPLDRVGSPLHF; d_call: TRBD1; v_call: TRBV4-1; j_call: TRBJ1-6; clone_size: few
cdr3_nt: TGCGCCAGCAGCCCCCTGACAGGGGATACTGAAGCTTTCTTT; cdr3_aa: CASSPLTGDTEAFF; d_call: TRBD1; v_call: TRBV5-1; j_call: TRBJ1-1; clone_size: -
cdr3_nt: TGCGCCAGCAGCCACCAGGACAGAGTGAACACTGAAGCTTTCTTT; cdr3_aa: CASSHQDRVNTEAFF; d_call: -; v_call: TRBV4-1; j_call: TRBJ1-1; clone_size: few
cdr3_nt: TGCGCCAGCAGCCGAGGGACGGTCAAAGAGACCCAGTACTTC; cdr3_aa: CASSRGTVKETQYF; d_call: -; v_call: TRBV5-1; j_call: TRBJ2-5; clone_size: few
cdr3_nt: TGTGCCAGTAGTCCGAATCTCAACTACGAGCAGTACTTC; cdr3_aa: CASSPNLNYEQYF; d_call: -; v_call: TRBV19; j_call: TRBJ2-7; clone_size: -
cdr3_nt: TGTGCCAGCAGCCAGGGCGTTTCTGGGGAGCTGTTTTTT; cdr3_aa: CASSQGVSGELFF; d_call: -; v_call: TRBV11-3; j_call: TRBJ2-2; clone_size: -
cdr3_nt: TGTGCCAGCAGCTTAGGACACAGGGGCCAAGAGACCCAGTACTTC; cdr3_aa: CASSLGHRGQETQYF; d_call: TRBD1; v_call: TRBV7-6; j_call: TRBJ2-5; clone_size: few
cdr3_nt: TGTGCCAGCAGCCAGAGGCCGGCGGGAGGGCTATACGAGCAGTACTTC; cdr3_aa: CASSQRPAGGLYEQYF; d_call: TRBD2; v_call: TRBV3-1; j_call: TRBJ2-7; clone_size: -
cdr3_nt: TGTGCCAGCTCACCGCAGACGAATTTCCAGGGTTACGAGCAGTACTTC; cdr3_aa: CASSPQTNFQGYEQYF; d_call: -; v_call: TRBV18; j_call: TRBJ2-7; clone_size: few
cdr3_nt: TGTGCCAGCAGCCCCCGGACTAGCGGGAGGTTTAACGACACCGGGGAGCTGTTTTTT; cdr3_aa: CASSPRTSGRFNDTGELFF; d_call: TRBD2; v_call: TRBV7-2; j_call: TRBJ2-2; clone_size: -
cdr3_nt: TGTGCCAGCAGTACTACCCGACAGGTTGGTACTGAAGCTTTCTTT; cdr3_aa: CASSTTRQVGTEAFF; d_call: -; v_call: TRBV28; j_call: TRBJ1-1; clone_size: -
cdr3_nt: TGCGCCAGCAGCCTTCGACTAGCAGCGAGCTCCCACAATGAGCAGTTCTTC; cdr3_aa: CASSLRLAASSHNEQFF; d_call: TRBD2; v_call: TRBV5-1; j_call: TRBJ2-1; clone_size: -